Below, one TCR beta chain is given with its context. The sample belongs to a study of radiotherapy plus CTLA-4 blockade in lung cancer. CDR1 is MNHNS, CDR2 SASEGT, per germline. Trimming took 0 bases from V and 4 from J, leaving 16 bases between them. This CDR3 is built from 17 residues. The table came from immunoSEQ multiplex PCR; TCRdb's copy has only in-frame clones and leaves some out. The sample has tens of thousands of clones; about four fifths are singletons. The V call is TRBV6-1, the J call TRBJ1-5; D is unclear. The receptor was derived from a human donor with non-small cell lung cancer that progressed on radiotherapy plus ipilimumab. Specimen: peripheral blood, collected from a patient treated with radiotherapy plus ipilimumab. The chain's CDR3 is CASSEALGGISNQPQHF. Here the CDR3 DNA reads TGTGCCAGCAGTGAAGCGTTGGGAGGGATCAGTAATCAGCCCCAGCATTTT.